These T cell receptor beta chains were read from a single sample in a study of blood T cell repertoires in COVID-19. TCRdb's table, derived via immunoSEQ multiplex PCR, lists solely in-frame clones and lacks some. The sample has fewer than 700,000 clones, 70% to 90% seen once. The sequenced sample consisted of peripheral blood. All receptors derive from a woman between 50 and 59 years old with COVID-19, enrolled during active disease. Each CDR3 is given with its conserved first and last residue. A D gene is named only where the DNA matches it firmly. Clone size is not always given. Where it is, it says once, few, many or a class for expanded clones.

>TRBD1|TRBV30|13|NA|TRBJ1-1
CALVTDRGTEAFF
TGTGCCCTCGTGACGGACAGGGGCACTGAAGCTTTCTTT
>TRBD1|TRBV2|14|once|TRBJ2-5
CASSEDRGQETQYF
TGTGCCAGCAGTGAGGACAGGGGCCAAGAGACCCAGTACTTC
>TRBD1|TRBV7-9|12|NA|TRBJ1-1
CASSLGQGEAFF
TGTGCCAGCAGCTTAGGACAGGGTGAAGCTTTCTTT
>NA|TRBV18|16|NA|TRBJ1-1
CASSGGAGQKSTEAFF
TGTGCCAGTTCGGGGGGCGCCGGTCAAAAGAGCACTGAAGCTTTCTTT
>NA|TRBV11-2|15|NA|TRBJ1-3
CASSRGIPSGNTIYF
TGTGCCAGCAGCCGGGGGATCCCCTCTGGAAACACCATATATTTT
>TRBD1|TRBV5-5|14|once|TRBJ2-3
CASLRDRSTDTQYF
TGTGCCAGCCTCCGGGACAGAAGCACAGATACGCAGTATTTT
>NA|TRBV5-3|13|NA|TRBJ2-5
CARSLGRKETQYF
TGTGCCAGAAGCTTGGGCAGGAAGGAGACCCAGTACTTC
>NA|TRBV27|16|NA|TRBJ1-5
CASRPKLGQYNQPQHF
TGTGCCAGCCGACCAAAGTTAGGACAGTACAATCAGCCCCAGCATTTT
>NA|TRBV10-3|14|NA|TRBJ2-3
CAISGQDYTDTQYF
TGTGCCATCAGTGGACAGGATTACACAGATACGCAGTATTTT
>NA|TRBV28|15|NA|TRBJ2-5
CASSPLRAQGETQYF
TGTGCCAGCAGTCCCCTCAGGGCCCAGGGAGAGACCCAGTACTTC
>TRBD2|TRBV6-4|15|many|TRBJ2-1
CASSDSSGGANEQFF
TGTGCCAGCAGTGACTCTAGCGGGGGGGCCAATGAGCAGTTCTTC
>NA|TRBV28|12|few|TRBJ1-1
CASSYRDPQAFF
TGTGCCAGCAGCTACAGGGATCCGCAAGCTTTCTTT
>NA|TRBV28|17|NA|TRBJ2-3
CASSTTATRLVADTQYF
TGTGCCAGCAGTACCACGGCGACAAGGCTGGTCGCAGATACGCAGTATTTT
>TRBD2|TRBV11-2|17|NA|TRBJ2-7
CASSVLAEIPVSYEQYF
TGTGCCAGCAGCGTACTAGCGGAGATCCCGGTTAGCTACGAGCAGTACTTC
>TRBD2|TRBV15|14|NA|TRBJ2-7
CATSRRLAPYEQYF
TGTGCCACCAGCCGCCGACTAGCTCCATACGAGCAGTACTTC
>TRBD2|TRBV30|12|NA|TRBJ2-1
CAWSGTSGEQFF
TGTGCCTGGAGTGGGACTAGCGGTGAGCAGTTCTTC
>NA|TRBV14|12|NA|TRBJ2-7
CASSLWGAEQYF
TGTGCCAGCAGCCTGTGGGGCGCCGAGCAGTACTTC
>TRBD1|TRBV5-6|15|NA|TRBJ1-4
CASSHGQGGNEKLFF
TGTGCCAGCAGCCATGGACAGGGGGGAAACGAAAAACTGTTTTTT
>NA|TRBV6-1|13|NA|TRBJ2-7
CASSDLRFHEQYF
TGTGCCAGCAGTGATTTGCGGTTCCACGAGCAGTACTTC
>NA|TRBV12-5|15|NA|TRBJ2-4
CASGPYPHGKNIQYF
TGTGCTAGTGGTCCATACCCCCACGGGAAAAACATTCAGTACTTC
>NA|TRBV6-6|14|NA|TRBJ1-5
CASIPGYSNQPQHF
TGTGCCAGCATTCCAGGGTATAGCAATCAGCCCCAGCATTTT
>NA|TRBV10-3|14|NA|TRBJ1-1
CAISLRQENTEAFF
TGTGCCATCAGCCTAAGACAGGAGAACACTGAAGCTTTCTTT
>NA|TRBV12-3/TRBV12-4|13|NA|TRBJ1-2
CASSFGQNYGYTF
TGTGCCAGCAGTTTCGGACAGAACTATGGCTACACCTTC
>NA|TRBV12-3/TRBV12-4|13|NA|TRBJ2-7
CASRLSTGYEQYF
TGTGCCAGCAGGCTGAGCACGGGATACGAGCAGTACTTC
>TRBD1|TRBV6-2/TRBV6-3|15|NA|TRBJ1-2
CASSPYLTGMGGYTF
TGTGCCAGCAGTCCCTATCTGACAGGGATGGGTGGCTACACCTTC
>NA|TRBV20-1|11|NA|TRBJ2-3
CSATTRDTQYF
TGCAGTGCTACAACGAGAGATACGCAGTATTTT
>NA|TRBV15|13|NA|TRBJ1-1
CATSREGRTEAFF
TGTGCCACCAGCAGAGAAGGGAGGACTGAAGCTTTCTTT
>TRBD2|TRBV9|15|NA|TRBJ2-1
CASSVAAGDYNEQFF
TGTGCCAGCAGCGTAGCAGCGGGGGATTACAATGAGCAGTTCTTC
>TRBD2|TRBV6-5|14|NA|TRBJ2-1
CASSPGFGGNEQFF
TGTGCCAGCAGCCCGGGGTTCGGGGGGAATGAGCAGTTCTTC
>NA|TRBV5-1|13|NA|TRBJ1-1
CASSLGANTEAFF
TGCGCCAGCAGCTTGGGAGCGAACACTGAAGCTTTCTTT
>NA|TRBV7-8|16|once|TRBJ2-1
CASSLTRDSRYNEQFF
TGTGCCAGCAGCTTAACTAGGGACTCCCGGTACAATGAGCAGTTCTTC
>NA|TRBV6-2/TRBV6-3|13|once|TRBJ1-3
CASSPSGVNTIYF
TGTGCCAGCAGCCCCTCGGGGGTAAACACCATATATTTT
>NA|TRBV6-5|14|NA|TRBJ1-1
CASSLGGVGTEAFF
TGTGCCAGCAGTCTAGGGGGGGTAGGCACTGAAGCTTTCTTT
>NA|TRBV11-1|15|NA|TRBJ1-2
CASSPRRASVGGYTF
TGTGCCAGCAGCCCGAGGAGGGCGTCGGTGGGGGGCTACACCTTC
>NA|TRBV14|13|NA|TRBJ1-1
CASSIKRYTEAFF
TGTGCCAGCAGCATAAAACGGTACACTGAAGCTTTCTTT
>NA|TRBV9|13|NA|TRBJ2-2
CASSVRIRGELFF
TGTGCCAGCAGCGTGAGGATTAGGGGGGAGCTGTTTTTT
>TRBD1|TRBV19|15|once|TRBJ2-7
CASSPGQGVPQEQYF
TGTGCCAGTAGTCCTGGACAGGGGGTACCTCAGGAGCAGTACTTC
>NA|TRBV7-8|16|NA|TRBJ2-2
CASSMHRVPNTGELFF
TGTGCCAGCAGCATGCACAGGGTCCCGAACACCGGGGAGCTGTTTTTT
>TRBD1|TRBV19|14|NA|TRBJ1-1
CASRPTGMNTEAFF
TGTGCCAGTAGACCGACAGGGATGAACACTGAAGCTTTCTTT
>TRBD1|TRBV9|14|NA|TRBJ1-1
CASSLRQGDTEAFF
TGTGCCAGCAGCTTACGACAGGGAGACACTGAAGCTTTCTTT
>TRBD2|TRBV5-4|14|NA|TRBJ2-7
CASSLGLAENEQYF
TGTGCCAGCAGCTTGGGACTAGCGGAGAACGAGCAGTACTTC